This TCR beta chain was found in a study of T cell changes during pregnancy in multiple sclerosis. This clone showed up just once. Measured with immunoSEQ multiplex PCR; TCRdb has only the in-frame clones, and not every one. The table has 75,000 to 95,000 clones, approximately 93% seen once. Germline CDR1 reads MGHRA; CDR2 reads YSYEKL. V shed 0 bases and J 4 bases; nucleotides not matched to a gene: 11. CDR3 length equals 17 residues. Sample: CD4+ T cells from peripheral blood mononuclear cells, taken after pregnancy. This clonotype was obtained from a female donor with multiple sclerosis, enrolled in a pregnancy study. The chain joins TRBV4-1 to TRBJ2-5, with 7 bases aligning to TRBD1. The CDR3 DNA reads as TGCGCCAGCAGCCAAGAGGACAGGTCGAGTTTAGGAGAGACCCAGTACTTC. Encoded protein: CASSQEDRSSLGETQYF.